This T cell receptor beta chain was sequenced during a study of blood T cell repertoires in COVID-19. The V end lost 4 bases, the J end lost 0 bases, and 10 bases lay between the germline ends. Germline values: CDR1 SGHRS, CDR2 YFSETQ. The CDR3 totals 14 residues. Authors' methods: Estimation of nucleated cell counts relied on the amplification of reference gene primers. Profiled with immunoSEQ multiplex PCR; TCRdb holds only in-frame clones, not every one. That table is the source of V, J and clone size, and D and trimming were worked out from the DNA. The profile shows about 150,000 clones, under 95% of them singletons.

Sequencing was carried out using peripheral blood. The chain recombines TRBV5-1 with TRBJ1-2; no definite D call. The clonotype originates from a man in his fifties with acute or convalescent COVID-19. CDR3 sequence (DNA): TGCGCCAGCAGCCTTCGTCAGTCTAACTATGGCTACACCTTC. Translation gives CASSLRQSNYGYTF.